This T cell receptor (beta chain) emerged from a study of identical twins (dated by TCRdb to 2016 to 2018). Background on the whole study: To test whether fetal clonotypes persist, the study used deep sequencing on TCR alpha and beta repertoires from monozygotic twins, unrelated adults of various ages, and cord blood. To rule out contamination, replicate twin experiments were performed at different times with different library preparation protocols. Results and caveats for the whole study, not just this receptor: Abundant cord blood beta clonotypes had fewer insertions, young adult naive repertoires showed a similar but weaker trend, and memory repertoires showed no such trend. Compared with coincidental sharing between unrelated individuals, out-of-frame TCR alpha sequences shared between twins had an excess of sequences with low generation probability. Out-of-frame TCR alpha sharing in monozygotic twins was systematically underestimated by recombination models, whereas sharing between unrelated individuals was in agreement with the recombination models. The excess sharing between twins in beta out-of-frame sequences was weaker because fewer shared sequences reduced the signal-to-noise ratio. Conclusions relied on cross-sectional statistical analysis, since the same donors could not be followed over many years. Zero-insertion analyses could be partly confounded by invariant T cells such as MAIT and iNKT, although diverse VJ usage argued against such confounding for most clonotypes.

Remarks on this clonotype: It has no known antigen specificity. Nothing much larger sits one base from this clone, and base qualities are not available.

The library was produced with 5' RACE. Sequencing was carried out with an Illumina HiSeq 2000. Template switching introduced a universal primer binding site; the final cDNA contained a unique molecular identifier, enabling accurate counting of TCR cDNA molecules. Specific primers in the conserved constant-segment region were used to synthesize first-strand cDNA for TCR alpha and beta chains. To control for contamination, each cDNA library was double barcoded with a SMART-Mk sample barcode plus Illumina barcodes. TruSeq adapter sequences, together with Illumina sample barcodes, were added in two successive PCR steps. The Illumina HiSeq platform was used with custom primers to sequence TCR alpha and beta cDNA libraries. The paper's processing steps were these. MiGEC was used to process raw reads and extract unique molecular identifiers, and MiXCR was used to find CDR3 positions. Recombination models were inferred per individual with the repgenHMM and IGoR tools using an EM algorithm. The analysis of shared clonotypes was done with the tcR package in R, with sharing normalized by the product of cloneset sizes. Out-of-frame nonproductive sequences were analyzed to study raw recombination free of thymic and clonal selection effects. TCRdb ran its own pipeline on the public reads, namely fastp trimming at Q25 and MiXCR clone calling, and kept in-frame beta chains. All rows with the same CDR3 protein become a single entry with the most common DNA and genes. TCRdb's processing, not the authors' own work, is the source of the V and J calls. This sample lists about 250,000 distinct CDR3 sequences; about 8.9% were detected once. Together, the top ten hold 3% of the sample.

All donors were healthy Caucasians. The twin cohort consisted of three pairs of female monozygotic twins, all aged 18 to 29 years. Positive isolation kits from Invitrogen were used to isolate the CD4+ and CD8+ T cell populations. The CDR3 spans 13 residues, from the cysteine through the phenylalanine. Only the CDR3 DNA is retained, 39 bases long and in frame from the first base. Deletion took 6 bases off V and 0 bases off J, with a span of 11 bases between the germline ends. CDR1 and CDR2 (SQVTM, ANQGSEA) derive from the germline V gene. These data were also reused for a study on yellow fever vaccine responses in identical twins. The second study also describes: According to the authors, the vaccine-induced T cell response in identical twins seemed to be partly convergent and partly specific to each individual. Focusing on identical twins, the study followed the T cell clones that responded to the vaccine, and did so with precision.

This TCR was sampled from a woman aged 18-29 years in good health. The chain is encoded by TRBV29-1 joined to TRBJ2-5, with an unclear D gene assignment. Material for sequencing was CD8+ T cells sorted from blood. The nucleotide sequence reads as follows: TGCAGCGTGATGAAAATAAACCAAGAGACCCAGTACTTC. The translation is CSVMKINQETQYF. Supplemented by the reference TRBV29-1 and TRBJ2-5 proteins around the CDR3, the complete variable domain is SAVISQKPSRDICQRGTSLTIQCQVDSQVTMMFWYRQQPGQSLTLIATANQGSEATYESGFVIDKFPISRPNLTFSTLTVSNMSPEDSSIYLCSVMKINQETQYFGPGTRLLVL.